This paragraph covers one TCR beta chain sequence. Its specificity is not known. Germline CDR1 is MNHEY and CDR2 is SMNVEV (reference sequence). Germline trimming cut 4 bases from V and 10 bases from J; bases unmatched to any gene: 13. This CDR3 is built from 15 residues. This record comes from a study of chemoradiotherapy in HPV16-positive cancers. Study-wide context: Candidate HPV-specific T-cell clones and common TCR motifs came from functional assays in two HPV16-positive patients. General study findings and limits: Non-HPV-specific T cells did not expand in tumors during treatment, whereas candidate HPV-specific clones and E7-related motifs did. Only two HPV16-positive patients supplied the functional HPV-specificity definition.

The assay was immunoSEQ multiplex PCR, and TCRdb's table has in-frame clones only and misses some. Of 8,000 or so clones in the sample, about two thirds were seen once. Sample acquisition took place from a patient who underwent chemoradiotherapy. This chain joins TRBV27 and TRBJ1-2; 9 nucleotides agree with TRBD1. The clonotype comes from a human donor with HPV-associated anogenital cancer. The CDR3: CASSSRDRDSMDYTF. As DNA, the CDR3 is TGTGCCAGCAGTTCCCGGGACAGGGATAGTATGGACTACACCTTC.